This T cell receptor beta chain was recovered during a study of response to subunit inactivated influenza vaccine. TCRdb re-analysed the RT-PCR reads in MiXCR, keeping a single row per CDR3 protein. The sample carries about 780,000 distinct CDR3 sequences, around a sixth recorded once. This clonotype has a handful of counts. Deletions cut 5 bases from V and 0 bases from J, with 13 bases between. Germline loops: CDR1 DFQATT, CDR2 SNEGSKA (reference sequence). The CDR3 extends over 14 amino acids. The sample was PBMCs from blood, taken 5 to 6 days after vaccination. V usage is TRBV20-1 and J usage is TRBJ1-1; D remains ambiguous. This TCR came from a man over 45 who received an inactivated influenza vaccine. As DNA, the CDR3 is TGCAGTGCTTCTCGTGAAGCCTTGAACACTGAAGCTTTCTTT. Its protein is CSASREALNTEAFF.